This is a list of T cell receptor beta chains from one sample in a study of CD8 T cells in Susac syndrome. MiXCR was run by TCRdb on the immunoSEQ multiplex PCR reads, yielding one entry per CDR3 protein. The sample includes under 90,000 distinct CDR3 sequences, over 90% seen only once; the top ten take about 0.45%. Sample: CD8+ T cells from PBMCs. The receptors shown here come from a human donor with Susac syndrome. CDR3s include the opening cysteine and the closing phenylalanine or tryptophan. The D gene is left open where the match is weak. Clone size, where shown, is once, few, many, or a class for clones that have expanded.

>-|TRBV4-3|once|TRBJ2-7
TGCGCCAGCAGCCAAACCGCAGGACTCTCCTACGAGCAGTACTTC
CASSQTAGLSYEQYF
>TRBD2|TRBV4-2|-|TRBJ2-7
TGTGCCAGCAGCCAAGACAGCAGCGGGAGACTCTACGAGCAGTACTTC
CASSQDSSGRLYEQYF
>-|TRBV6-5|-|TRBJ1-1
TGTGCCAGCAGTAGCAGTGCATTGAACACTGAAGCTTTCTTT
CASSSSALNTEAFF
>-|TRBV13|-|TRBJ1-1
TGTGCCAGCAGCCTGGTCGGGGGTTGGGCTTTCTTT
CASSLVGGWAFF
>-|TRBV28|once|TRBJ2-7
TGTGCCAGCAGTTTCGGGGAACCGGGCGAGCAGTACTTC
CASSFGEPGEQYF
>-|TRBV29-1|once|TRBJ2-3
TGCAGCGTTGATTTAGCGGACACAGATACGCAGTATTTT
CSVDLADTDTQYF
>-|TRBV7-6|few|TRBJ2-2
TGTGCCAGCAGCTTCAGGGAGAGGTACACCGGGGAGCTGTTTTTT
CASSFRERYTGELFF
>TRBD2|TRBV20-1|-|TRBJ2-5
TGCAGTGCTAGAGCCTTCGAGACTAGCGGGAGCGCTCTCCAAGAGACCCAGTACTTC
CSARAFETSGSALQETQYF
>TRBD1|TRBV15|-|TRBJ2-3
TGTGCCACCAGCTCTCGACAGGGGGGCACAGATACGCAGTATTTT
CATSSRQGGTDTQYF
>-|TRBV29-1|-|TRBJ2-3
TGCAGCGTTGAATTACGGAGGATTGGCACAGATACGCAGTATTTT
CSVELRRIGTDTQYF
>-|TRBV20-1|-|TRBJ2-3
TGCAGTGCTAGAAGCATGGTCCCAGATACGCAGTATTTT
CSARSMVPDTQYF
>TRBD1|TRBV11-2|-|TRBJ2-3
TGTGCCAGCAGCTTTTTCCGGGACAGGGCGTTAGTGACTATGGCAGGAGATACGCAGTATTTT
CASSFFRDRALVTMAGDTQYF
>-|TRBV9|-|TRBJ2-3
TGTGCCAGCAGCGTAGGTGATAGCACAGATACGCAGTATTTT
CASSVGDSTDTQYF
>TRBD1|TRBV3-1|-|TRBJ1-1
TGTGCCAGCAGCCAAGATTCCGCCGACAGGGTGAGATCTGAAGCTTTCTTT
CASSQDSADRVRSEAFF
>-|TRBV5-4|-|TRBJ2-7
TGTGCCAGCAGCCGGAATTCCTACGAGCAGTACTTC
CASSRNSYEQYF
>-|TRBV7-9|-|TRBJ2-1
TGTGCCAGCAGCTTAGTTCCGTGGGGGGTCACCAATGAGCAGTTCTTC
CASSLVPWGVTNEQFF
>TRBD1|TRBV15|-|TRBJ2-7
TGTGCCACCAGCAGAACTCGGACAGGGCCCAAGGCCGAGCAGTACTTC
CATSRTRTGPKAEQYF
>TRBD2|TRBV6-5|once|TRBJ2-7
TGTGCCAGCAGTTACTCGAGTCCGAGCCCCGGACTAGCGACCTACGAGCAGTACTTC
CASSYSSPSPGLATYEQYF
>-|TRBV13|once|TRBJ2-2
TGTGCCAGCAGCTTATCGCAGGGCCGAAACACCGGGGAGCTGTTTTTT
CASSLSQGRNTGELFF
>TRBD1|TRBV6-2/TRBV6-3|-|TRBJ2-7
TGTGTCAGCAGACCCGGGGACAGGTCCTACGAGCAGTACTTC
CVSRPGDRSYEQYF
>-|TRBV20-1|-|TRBJ2-1
TGCAGTGCTAGGGAGCGGTATTCGTCCTACAATGAGCAGTTCTTC
CSARERYSSYNEQFF
>TRBD1|TRBV13|once|TRBJ2-3
TGTGCCAGCAGCTTAGGCTCGGGACAGGACATATCAGATACGCAGTATTTT
CASSLGSGQDISDTQYF
>-|TRBV7-2|-|TRBJ1-1
TGTGCCAGCAGCTTAGCGCGACTCCTGAACACTGAAGCTTTCTTT
CASSLARLLNTEAFF
>-|TRBV15|-|TRBJ1-5
TGTGCCACCAGCACCCTGACGGGCAATCAGCCCCAGCATTTT
CATSTLTGNQPQHF
>-|TRBV15|-|TRBJ2-4
TGTGCCACCAGCAGAGCAGGCAGGGTATTTCCCAAAAACATTCAGTACTTC
CATSRAGRVFPKNIQYF
>TRBD2|TRBV4-3|-|TRBJ2-7
TGCGCCAGCAGCCCGACTAGCGGGAGTCCGGTCGAGCAGTACTTC
CASSPTSGSPVEQYF